The clone carrying this TCR beta chain has more than one count but fewer than ten. Antigen: not known. The PCR ran on 60 Vbeta and 13 Jbeta primers. Using immunoSEQ multiplex PCR, the repertoire was profiled, and TCRdb retains in-frame clones only, with some absent. The sample carries around 110,000 clones, 60% to 75% recorded once. The CDR3 totals 15 residues. V shed 6 bases, J shed 2 bases, and the junction held 6 bases outside the gene matches. Germline V CDR1 and CDR2: ENHRY, SYGVKD. This entry belongs to a study of cytomegalovirus exposure and HLA in healthy donors. General observations from the study: Likely technical artifact: a cluster of highly shared sequence variants.

Sequencing input: PBMCs. This chain uses TRBV10-3 with TRBJ1-5, with 8 bases aligning to TRBD1. This TCR was sampled from a man aged 30 to 39 in good health and CMV-seronegative. The chain's CDR3 is CAIRAGTGGNQPQHF. The CDR3 DNA reads TGTGCCATCAGAGCCGGGACAGGTGGCAATCAGCCCCAGCATTTT.